What follows describes a single T cell receptor beta chain. Its target is not known. This specimen comes from a study of cytomegalovirus exposure and HLA in healthy donors. On the study more broadly: The roughly 120 million unique TCR beta sequences, from about 180 million T cells, were found by an earlier analysis. Notes on the study in general: An assumption of roughly uniform sequencing depth across donors underlay the presence/absence analyses. What TCR beta sequences reportedly achieved was accurate prediction of HLA-A and HLA-B alleles in most subjects.

The germline V gene encodes CDR1 SNHLY and CDR2 FYNNEI. J was trimmed by 3 bases and V by 6 bases; bases with no gene match: 13. This CDR3 spans 18 amino acids. It was with 60 Vbeta and 13 Jbeta primers that the PCR ran. The data were produced by immunoSEQ multiplex PCR, yet TCRdb's version contains in-frame clones alone and is incomplete. The sample contains roughly 68,000 clones, roughly four fifths of which appear only once. V usage is TRBV2 and J usage is TRBJ2-5, with 13 nucleotides matching TRBD2. The sequence derives from a woman in her twenties or thirties in good health and CMV-seropositive. The material sequenced was PBMCs. The CDR3 DNA follows: TGTGCCAGCAGCGACGCCAGGACTAGCGGGAGTCGGGAAGAGACCCAGTACTTC. Amino acid sequence: CASSDARTSGSREETQYF.